The 7 T cell receptor beta chains listed next were all sequenced from one sample in a study of CD8+ T cells in alopecia areata. After isolation, RNA underwent reverse transcription to generate cDNA as the sequencing template. Some clones are missing from TCRdb's copy, which holds only in-frame ones; the method was immunoSEQ multiplex PCR. The sample holds some 95,000 clones; 40% to 45% are singletons and the top ten take 0.7% to 0.95%. The sample comprised CD4+ T cells sorted from blood. Source of these receptors: a human donor with alopecia areata.

The chain employs TRBV28 and TRBJ2-7; TRBD1 matches 8 bases. CDR1 and CDR2 from the germline V gene are MDHEN and SYDVKM. The trim removed 6 bases at V and 5 bases at J, leaving 0 bases unmatched. The CDR3 has 11 amino acids. CDR3 coding DNA: TGTGCCAGCAGGGGACAGGACGAGCAGTACTTC. Its protein is CASRGQDEQYF.

J is TRBJ1-1 and V is TRBV15; TRBD1 might be the D (5 bases). Per germline, CDR1 LNHNV and CDR2 YYDKDF (reference sequence). CDR3 size: 15 residues. With 2 bases removed from V and 1 base from J, the gap between germline ends came to 11 bases. CDR3 region: CATSRISGANTEAFF. In DNA form, the CDR3 reads TGTGCCACCAGCAGAATCTCCGGGGCGAACACTGAAGCTTTCTTT.

This clone was observed a handful of times. Other DNA sequences of this sample code for an identical CDR3. The chain joins TRBV7-9 to TRBJ2-7; D gene unclear. Trimming took off 5 bases at V and 1 base at J, with 3 bases between the two ends. The CDR3 runs 11 residues. Germline loops: CDR1 SEHNR, CDR2 FQNEAQ (reference sequence). The CDR3 DNA reads as TGTGCCAGCAGCGAATCCTACGAGCAGTACTTC. This sequence encodes CASSESYEQYF. Combining the CDR3 with reference TRBV7-9 and TRBJ2-7 gives the whole variable domain DTGVSQNPRHKITKRGQNVTFRCDPISEHNRLYWYRQTLGQGPEFLTYFQNEAQLEKSRLLSDRFSAERPKGSFSTLEIQRTEQGDSAMYLCASSESYEQYFGPGTRLTVT.

In this sample, this clone turned up a few times. The chain has TRBV2 and TRBJ1-2; D is perhaps TRBD1 (6 bases). This CDR3 has 12 residues. Per the germline V gene, CDR1 is SNHLY and CDR2 is FYNNEI. The V end lost 7 bases, the J end lost 4 bases, and 10 bases lay between the germline ends. In DNA form, the CDR3 reads TGTGCCAGCAATACAGGGCCCTATGGCTACACCTTC. The encoded protein is CASNTGPYGYTF.

The CDR3, as DNA: TGTGCCTGGAGTCGTACCGCTGGAAACACCATATATTTT. It encodes CAWSRTAGNTIYF. The chain joins TRBV30 to TRBJ1-3; no clear D. Germline assignment: CDR1 GTSNPN and CDR2 SVGIG (reference sequence). The CDR3 is 13 residues long. The germline V and J ends were trimmed by 2 bases and 2 bases, with 7 bases remaining between them.

The chain carries TRBV7-2 and TRBJ2-3; 9 bases agree with TRBD1. Germline V CDR1 and CDR2: SGHTA, FQGNSA. The V gene end was trimmed by 5 bases and the J gene end by 4 bases; junction bases not matched to a gene: 4. CDR3 length equals 14 residues. The CDR3 DNA reads as TGTGCCAGCAGCCCGGACAGGGGCGCAGATACGCAGTATTTT. Protein sequence: CASSPDRGADTQYF.

This clone was counted a single time. The gene calls are TRBV29-1 and TRBJ2-1; possibly TRBD1 or TRBD2 for D (5 bases each). Per the germline V gene, CDR1 is SQVTM and CDR2 is ANQGSEA. CDR3 length: 14 residues. V was trimmed by 6 bases and J by 8 bases, leaving 20 bases between them. The CDR3 bases are TGCAGCGTCTCTAGAGGGGTCAACAATTATGAGCAGTTCTTC. Translated: CSVSRGVNNYEQFF.